The 13 T cell receptor beta chains reported below all come from one sample, sequenced in a study of OX40 agonist ivuxolimab in advanced cancers. Libraries were prepared by immunoSEQ multiplex PCR; TCRdb keeps only in-frame clonotypes and omits some of them. The sample yields fewer than 50,000 clones, roughly 86% seen once. This material consisted of CD4+ or CD8+ T cells sorted from blood, taken in a trial of the OX40 agonist ivuxolimab. The receptors derive from an adult with an advanced solid tumor such as melanoma, head and neck, liver or kidney cancer.

The J gene is TRBJ2-6, the V gene TRBV6-5, with D unclear. Germline CDR1 and CDR2: MNHEY and SVGAGI. V lost 4 bases, J lost 6 bases, and 10 bases lay in between. CDR3 length: 14 residues. CDR3 loop: CASSLGNQANVLTF. The CDR3, as DNA: TGTGCCAGCAGTTTAGGGAATCAGGCCAACGTCCTGACTTTC.

This sequence joins TRBV25-1 and TRBJ2-3; D not resolved. Germline lookup yields CDR1 MGHDK and CDR2 SYGVNS. The CDR3 sequence is 10 residues long. Deletions cut 9 bases from V and 6 bases from J, with 7 bases between. The CDR3 region has the DNA TGTGCCAGTAGTTTGGATACGCAGTATTTT. The encoded protein is CASSLDTQYF.

This rearrangement joins TRBV9 to TRBJ1-3; D unclear. The V end lost 3 bases, the J end lost 0 bases, and 4 bases lay between the germline ends. From germline, CDR1 is SGDLS and CDR2 YYNGEE. CDR3 length: 13 amino acids. Here the CDR3 reads CASSATSGNTIYF. CDR3 nucleotide sequence: TGTGCCAGCAGCGCCACCTCTGGAAACACCATATATTTT.

The chain couples TRBV6-5 to TRBJ1-5, with unresolved D. This CDR3 is built from 13 residues. The V gene lost 5 bases and the J gene lost 5 bases, with 10 bases spanning the gap. The germline CDR1 and CDR2 sequences are MNHEY and SVGAGI. The CDR3 nucleotides read TGTGCCAGCAGTATCGGGCCGGATCAGCCCCAGCATTTT. Its translation is CASSIGPDQPQHF.

V usage is TRBV13 and J usage is TRBJ2-5, with a possible D match to TRBD2 (6 bases). The length of the CDR3 is 17 residues. V lost 4 bases, J lost 4 bases, and 22 bases lay in between. In germline, CDR1 is PRHDT, CDR2 FYEKMQ (reference sequence). CDR3 residues: CASSYLARRGSVETQYF. The CDR3 DNA follows: TGTGCCAGCAGCTACTTGGCGAGGCGGGGTAGTGTAGAGACCCAGTACTTC.

The chain employs TRBV29-1 and TRBJ1-1; D unresolved. There are 12 residues in the CDR3. Trimming stripped 4 bases from V and 5 bases from J, with 11 bases between. Germline values: CDR1 SQVTM, CDR2 ANQGSEA. CDR3 bases: TGCAGCGTTGTCGAGGGCGGGACTGAAGCTTTCTTT. It is translated as CSVVEGGTEAFF.

This chain joins TRBV6-5 and TRBJ2-1, with D unresolved. CDR3 length: 11 amino acids. Trimming took off 4 bases at V and 3 bases at J, with 1 base between the two ends. Germline V gene data show CDR1 as MNHEY and CDR2 as SVGAGI. The CDR3 loop is CASSFYNEQFF. In DNA, the CDR3 is TGTGCCAGCAGTTTCTACAATGAGCAGTTCTTC.

The chain uses TRBV25-1 and TRBJ2-1; D is undetermined. Trimming took off 4 bases at V and 0 bases at J, with 10 bases between the two ends. Germline lookup yields CDR1 MGHDK and CDR2 SYGVNS. The CDR3 contains 15 residues. DNA of the CDR3: TGTGCCAGCAGTGTGGACGCGAGCTCCTACAATGAGCAGTTCTTC. This encodes CASSVDASSYNEQFF.

The chain couples TRBV6-5 to TRBJ1-2, with D possibly matching TRBD1 (5 bases). Trimming shortened V by 5 bases and J by 5 bases, and 9 bases separated the two germline ends. The CDR3 extends over 12 amino acids. Per the germline V gene, CDR1 is MNHEY and CDR2 is SVGAGI. CDR3 in amino acids: CASSPTGYGYTF. The CDR3 nucleotides are TGTGCCAGCAGTCCCACAGGTTATGGCTACACCTTC.

The chain employs TRBV9 and TRBJ2-5, with D possibly TRBD1 on 6 matching bases. CDR3 length equals 15 residues. V lost 2 bases to trimming and J lost 4 bases, with 15 bases between them. Germline CDR1 is SGDLS and CDR2 is YYNGEE. The CDR3 DNA follows: TGTGCCAGCAGCGTCTCGACAGGAAAGGGAGAGACCCAGTACTTC. It encodes CASSVSTGKGETQYF.

This sequence joins TRBV11-1 and TRBJ2-7, with D hard to call. Germline CDR1 and CDR2: SGHAT and FQDESV (reference sequence). CDR3 length: 13 residues. V was cut by 1 base and J by 1 base, with 5 bases left in between. The CDR3 nucleotides are TGTGCCAGCAGCTTAGTATTTTCCTACGAGCAGTACGTC. Its protein product is CASSLVFSYEQYV.

The chain combines TRBV4-3 with TRBJ1-6, with TRBD1 as a possible D gene (5 bases). Germline lookup yields CDR1 LGHNA and CDR2 YSLEER. This CDR3 contains 14 residues. Trimming cost V 1 base and J 5 bases, with 6 bases left between them. CDR3 sequence reads: CASSQVGDNSPLHF. Here the CDR3 DNA reads TGCGCCAGCAGCCAAGTGGGGGATAATTCACCCCTCCACTTT.

The chain joins TRBV6-5 to TRBJ2-1, with D unresolved. The CDR3 is 15 amino acids. From germline, CDR1 is MNHEY and CDR2 SVGAGI. Trimming removed 11 bases from V and 9 bases from J, with 26 bases in between. Written as DNA, the CDR3 is TGTGCCGGGAAGGATAAAGACCACACTGGCGGTGAGCAGTTCTTC. This sequence encodes CAGKDKDHTGGEQFF.